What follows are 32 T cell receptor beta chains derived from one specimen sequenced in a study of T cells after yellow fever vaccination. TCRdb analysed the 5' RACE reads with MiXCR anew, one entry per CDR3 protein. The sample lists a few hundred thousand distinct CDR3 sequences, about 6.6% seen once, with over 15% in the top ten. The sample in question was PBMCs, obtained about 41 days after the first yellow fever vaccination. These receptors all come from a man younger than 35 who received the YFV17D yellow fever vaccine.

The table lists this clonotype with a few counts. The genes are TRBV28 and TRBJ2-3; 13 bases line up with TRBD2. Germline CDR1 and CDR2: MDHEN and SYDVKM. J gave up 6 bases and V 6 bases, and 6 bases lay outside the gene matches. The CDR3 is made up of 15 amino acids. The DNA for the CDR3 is TGTGCCAGCAGGGGACTAGCGGGGAGGGTTGATACGCAGTATTTT. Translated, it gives CASRGLAGRVDTQYF. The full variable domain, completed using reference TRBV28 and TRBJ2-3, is DVKVTQSSRYLVKRTGEKVFLECVQDMDHENMFWYRQDPGLGLRLIYFSYDVKMKEKGDIPEGYSVSREKKERFSLILESASTNQTSMYLCASRGLAGRVDTQYFGPGTRLTVL.

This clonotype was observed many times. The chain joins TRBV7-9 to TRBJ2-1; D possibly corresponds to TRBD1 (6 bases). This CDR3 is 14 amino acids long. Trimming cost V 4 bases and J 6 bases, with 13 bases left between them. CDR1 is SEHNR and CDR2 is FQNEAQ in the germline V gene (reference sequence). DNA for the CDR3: TGTGCCAGCAGCTCCCCAGGCAGGGGCAATGAGCAGTTCTTC. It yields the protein CASSSPGRGNEQFF.

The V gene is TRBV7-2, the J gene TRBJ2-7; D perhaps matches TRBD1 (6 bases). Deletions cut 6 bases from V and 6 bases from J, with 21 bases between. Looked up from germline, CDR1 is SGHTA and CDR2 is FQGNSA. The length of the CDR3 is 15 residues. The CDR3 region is CASSSSQGWNGEQYF. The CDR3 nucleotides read TGTGCCAGCAGTTCCTCCCAGGGGTGGAACGGCGAGCAGTACTTC.

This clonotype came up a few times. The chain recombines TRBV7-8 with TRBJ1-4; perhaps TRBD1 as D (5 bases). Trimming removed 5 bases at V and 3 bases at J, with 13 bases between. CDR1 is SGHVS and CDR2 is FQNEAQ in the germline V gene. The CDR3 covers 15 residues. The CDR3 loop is CASSPRGQANEKLFF. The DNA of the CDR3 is TGTGCCAGCAGCCCGCGCGGACAAGCTAATGAAAAACTGTTTTTT.

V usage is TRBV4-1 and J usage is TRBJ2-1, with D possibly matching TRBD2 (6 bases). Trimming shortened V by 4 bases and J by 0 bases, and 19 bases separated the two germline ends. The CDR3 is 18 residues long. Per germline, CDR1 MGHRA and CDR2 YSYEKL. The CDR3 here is CASSPSSLAASSYNEQFF. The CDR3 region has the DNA TGCGCCAGCAGCCCCAGCTCTTTAGCGGCCAGCTCCTACAATGAGCAGTTCTTC.

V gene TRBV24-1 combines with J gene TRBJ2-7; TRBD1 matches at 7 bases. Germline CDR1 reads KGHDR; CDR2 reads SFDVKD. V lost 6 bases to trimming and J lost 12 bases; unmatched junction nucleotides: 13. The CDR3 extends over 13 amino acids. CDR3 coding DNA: TGTGCCACCAGTCAAGGATCCGGGACAGTAATGTACTTC. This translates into CATSQGSGTVMYF.

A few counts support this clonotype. CDR3 bases: TGCGCCAGCAGCCCGTCGGGACAGTACTACAATGAGCAGTTCTTC. Encoded protein: CASSPSGQYYNEQFF. The chain couples TRBV4-1 to TRBJ2-1; 7 bases align to TRBD1. J gave up 3 bases and V 4 bases, and 6 bases lay outside the gene matches. Germline CDR1 is MGHRA and CDR2 is YSYEKL. The CDR3 contains 15 residues.

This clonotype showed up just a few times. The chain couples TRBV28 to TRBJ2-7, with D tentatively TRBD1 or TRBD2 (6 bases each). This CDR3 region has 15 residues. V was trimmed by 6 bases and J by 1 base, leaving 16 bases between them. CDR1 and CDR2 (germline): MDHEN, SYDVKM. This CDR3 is CASSQRGAVSYEQYV. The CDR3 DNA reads TGTGCCAGCAGCCAGAGGGGGGCTGTGTCCTACGAGCAGTACGTC.

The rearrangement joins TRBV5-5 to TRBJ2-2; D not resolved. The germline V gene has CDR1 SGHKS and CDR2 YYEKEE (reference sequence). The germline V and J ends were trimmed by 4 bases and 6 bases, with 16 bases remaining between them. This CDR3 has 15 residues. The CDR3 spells CASSIPRVASGELFF. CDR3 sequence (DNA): TGTGCCAGCAGCATACCAAGGGTCGCGTCCGGGGAGCTGTTTTTT.

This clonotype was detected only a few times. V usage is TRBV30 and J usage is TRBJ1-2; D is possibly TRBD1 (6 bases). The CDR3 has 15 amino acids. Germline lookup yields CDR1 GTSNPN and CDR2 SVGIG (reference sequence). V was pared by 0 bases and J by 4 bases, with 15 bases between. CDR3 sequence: CAWSVPGGQTYGYTF. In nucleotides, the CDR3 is TGTGCCTGGAGTGTTCCCGGCGGACAGACCTATGGCTACACCTTC.

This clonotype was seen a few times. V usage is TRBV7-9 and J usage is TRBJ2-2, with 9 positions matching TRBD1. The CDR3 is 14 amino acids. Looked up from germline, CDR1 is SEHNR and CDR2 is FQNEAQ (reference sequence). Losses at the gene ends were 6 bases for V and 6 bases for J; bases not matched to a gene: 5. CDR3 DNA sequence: TGTGCCAGCAGTCCTACAGGGGGCCCCGGGGAGCTGTTTTTT. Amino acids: CASSPTGGPGELFF.

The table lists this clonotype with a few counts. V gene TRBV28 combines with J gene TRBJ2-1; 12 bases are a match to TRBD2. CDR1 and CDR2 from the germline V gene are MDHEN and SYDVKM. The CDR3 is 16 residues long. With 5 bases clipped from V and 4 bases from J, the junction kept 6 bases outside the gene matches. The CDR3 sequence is CASSPELAGGYNEQFF. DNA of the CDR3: TGTGCCAGCAGTCCCGAGCTAGCGGGGGGGTACAATGAGCAGTTCTTC.

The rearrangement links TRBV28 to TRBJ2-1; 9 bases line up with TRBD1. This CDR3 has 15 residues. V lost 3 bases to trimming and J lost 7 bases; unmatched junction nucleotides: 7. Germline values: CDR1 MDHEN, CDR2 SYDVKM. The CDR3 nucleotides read TGTGCCAGCAGTTTCGGGACAGGGAGAGAGAATGAGCAGTTCTTC. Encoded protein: CASSFGTGRENEQFF.

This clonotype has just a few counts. In DNA form, the CDR3 reads TGTGCCAGCATTGCCCCAGATACGCAGTATTTT. It translates to CASIAPDTQYF. The gene calls are TRBV5-5 and TRBJ2-3; D gene uncertain. Deletions cut 6 bases from V and 4 bases from J, with 6 bases between. The CDR3 totals 11 residues. Per germline, CDR1 SGHKS and CDR2 YYEKEE (reference sequence).

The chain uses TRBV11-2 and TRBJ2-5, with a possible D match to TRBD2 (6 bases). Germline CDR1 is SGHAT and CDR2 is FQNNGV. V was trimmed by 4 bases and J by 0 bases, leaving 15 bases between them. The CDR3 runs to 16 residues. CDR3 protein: CASSWPGLMYQETQYF. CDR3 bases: TGTGCCAGCAGCTGGCCGGGACTCATGTACCAAGAGACCCAGTACTTC.

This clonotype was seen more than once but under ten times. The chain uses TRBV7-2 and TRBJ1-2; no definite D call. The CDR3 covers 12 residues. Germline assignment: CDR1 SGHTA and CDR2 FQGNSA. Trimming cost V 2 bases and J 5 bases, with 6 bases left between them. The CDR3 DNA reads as TGTGCCAGCAGCTTAACGCGGTATGGCTACACCTTC. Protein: CASSLTRYGYTF.

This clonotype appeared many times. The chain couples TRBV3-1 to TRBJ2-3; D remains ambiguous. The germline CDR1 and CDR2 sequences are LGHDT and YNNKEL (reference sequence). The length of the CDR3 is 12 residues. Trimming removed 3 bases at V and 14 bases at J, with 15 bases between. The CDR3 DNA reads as TGTGCCAGCAGCCAGCAAGCATACGCAAGGTATTTT. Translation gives CASSQQAYARYF.

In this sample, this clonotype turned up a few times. DNA for the CDR3: TGTGCCAGCAGCCCGGGGTGGGTTACTGAGCAGTTCTTC. Translating it yields CASSPGWVTEQFF. The rearrangement links TRBV7-2 to TRBJ2-1; the D gene is possibly TRBD2 (5 bases). V lost 5 bases and J lost 9, with 14 bases in between. The CDR3 totals 13 residues. In germline, CDR1 is SGHTA, CDR2 FQGNSA. Filled out from reference TRBV7-2 and TRBJ2-1, the complete variable domain reads GAGVSQSPSNKVTEKGKDVELRCDPISGHTALYWYRQSLGQGLEFLIYFQGNSAPDKSGLPSDRFSAERTGGSVSTLTIQRTQQEDSAVYLCASSPGWVTEQFFGPGTRLTVL.

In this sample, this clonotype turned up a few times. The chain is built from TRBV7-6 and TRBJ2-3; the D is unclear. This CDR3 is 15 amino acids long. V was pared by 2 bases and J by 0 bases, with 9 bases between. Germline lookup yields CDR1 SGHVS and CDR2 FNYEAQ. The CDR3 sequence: CASSLLGPSTDTQYF. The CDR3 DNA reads TGTGCCAGCAGCTTACTCGGCCCTAGCACAGATACGCAGTATTTT.

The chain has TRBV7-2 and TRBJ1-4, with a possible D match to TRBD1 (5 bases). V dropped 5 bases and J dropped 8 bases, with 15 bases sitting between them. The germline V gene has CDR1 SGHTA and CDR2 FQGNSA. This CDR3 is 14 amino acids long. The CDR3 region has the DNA TGTGCCAGCAGCACTCTGGGGGTACCGGAAAAACTGTTTTTT. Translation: CASSTLGVPEKLFF.

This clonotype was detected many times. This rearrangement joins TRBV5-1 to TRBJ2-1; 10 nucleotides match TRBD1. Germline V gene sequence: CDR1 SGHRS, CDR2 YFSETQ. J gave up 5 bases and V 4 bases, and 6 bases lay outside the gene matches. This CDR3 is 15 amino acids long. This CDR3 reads CASSARGQGNNEQFF. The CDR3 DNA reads TGCGCCAGCAGCGCGCGGGGACAGGGGAACAATGAGCAGTTCTTC.

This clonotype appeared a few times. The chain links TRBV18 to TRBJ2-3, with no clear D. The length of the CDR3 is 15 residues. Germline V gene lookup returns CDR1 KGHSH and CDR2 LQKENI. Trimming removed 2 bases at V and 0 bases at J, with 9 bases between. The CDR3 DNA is TGTGCCAGCTCACCAACAGTATCTAGCACAGATACGCAGTATTTT. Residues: CASSPTVSSTDTQYF.

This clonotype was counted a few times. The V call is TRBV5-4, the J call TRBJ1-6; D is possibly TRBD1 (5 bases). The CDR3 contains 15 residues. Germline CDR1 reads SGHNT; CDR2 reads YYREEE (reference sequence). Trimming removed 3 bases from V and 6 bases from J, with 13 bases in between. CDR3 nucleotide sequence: TGTGCCAGCAGCTCCTTGACAGTCGCTAATTCACCCCTCCACTTT. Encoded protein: CASSSLTVANSPLHF.

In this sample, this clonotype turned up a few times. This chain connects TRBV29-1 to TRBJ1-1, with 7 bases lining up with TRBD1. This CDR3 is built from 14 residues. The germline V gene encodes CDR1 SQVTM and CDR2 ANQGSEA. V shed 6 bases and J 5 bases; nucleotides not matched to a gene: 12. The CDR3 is CSVRVRGRRTEAFF. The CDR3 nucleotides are TGCAGCGTGCGCGTAAGGGGGCGGCGGACTGAAGCTTTCTTT.

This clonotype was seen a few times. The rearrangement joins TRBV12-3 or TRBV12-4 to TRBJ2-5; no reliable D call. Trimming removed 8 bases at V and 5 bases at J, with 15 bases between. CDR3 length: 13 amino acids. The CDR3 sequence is CASVWPGEETQYF. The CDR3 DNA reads TGTGCCAGCGTCTGGCCTGGAGAGGAGACCCAGTACTTC.

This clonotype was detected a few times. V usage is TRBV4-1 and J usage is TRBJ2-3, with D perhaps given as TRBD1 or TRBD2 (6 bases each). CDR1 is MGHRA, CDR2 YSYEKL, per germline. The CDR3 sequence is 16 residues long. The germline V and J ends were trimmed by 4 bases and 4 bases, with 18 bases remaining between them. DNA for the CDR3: TGCGCCAGCAGCCCTGAGGGGGTGTGGGGGGCAGATACGCAGTATTTT. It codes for CASSPEGVWGADTQYF.

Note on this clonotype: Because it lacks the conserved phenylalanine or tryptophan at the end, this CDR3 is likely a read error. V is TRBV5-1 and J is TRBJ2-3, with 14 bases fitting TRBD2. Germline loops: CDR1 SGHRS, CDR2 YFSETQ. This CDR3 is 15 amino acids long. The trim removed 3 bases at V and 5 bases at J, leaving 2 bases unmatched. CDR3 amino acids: CASSWTSGGLDTQYY. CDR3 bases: TGCGCCAGCAGCTGGACTAGCGGGGGGTTAGATACGCAGTATTAT.

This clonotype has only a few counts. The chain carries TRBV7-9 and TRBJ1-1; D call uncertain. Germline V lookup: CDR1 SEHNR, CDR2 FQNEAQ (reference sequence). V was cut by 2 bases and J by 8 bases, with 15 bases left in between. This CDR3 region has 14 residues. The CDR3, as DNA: TGTGCCAGCAGCTTATGTCCCCACCTGACCGAAGCTTTCTTT. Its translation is CASSLCPHLTEAFF.

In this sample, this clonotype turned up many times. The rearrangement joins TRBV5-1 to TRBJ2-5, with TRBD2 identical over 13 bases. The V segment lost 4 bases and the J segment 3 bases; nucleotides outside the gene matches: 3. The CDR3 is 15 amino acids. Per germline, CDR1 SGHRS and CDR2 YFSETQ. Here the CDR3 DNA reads TGCGCCAGCAGCCCCGGACTAGCGGGGGAAGAGACCCAGTACTTC. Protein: CASSPGLAGEETQYF.

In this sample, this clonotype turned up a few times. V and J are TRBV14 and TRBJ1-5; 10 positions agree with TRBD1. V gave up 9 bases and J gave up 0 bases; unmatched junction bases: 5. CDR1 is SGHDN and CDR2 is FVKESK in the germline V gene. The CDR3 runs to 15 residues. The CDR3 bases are TGTGCCAGTCCGGGACAGGGGTATAGCAATCAGCCCCAGCATTTT. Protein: CASPGQGYSNQPQHF.

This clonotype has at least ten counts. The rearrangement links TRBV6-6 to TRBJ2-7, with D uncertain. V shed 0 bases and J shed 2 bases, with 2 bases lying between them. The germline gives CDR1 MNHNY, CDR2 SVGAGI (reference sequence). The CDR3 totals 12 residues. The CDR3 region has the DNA TGTGCCAGCAGTTACTCGCCCTACGAGCAGTACTTC. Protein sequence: CASSYSPYEQYF.

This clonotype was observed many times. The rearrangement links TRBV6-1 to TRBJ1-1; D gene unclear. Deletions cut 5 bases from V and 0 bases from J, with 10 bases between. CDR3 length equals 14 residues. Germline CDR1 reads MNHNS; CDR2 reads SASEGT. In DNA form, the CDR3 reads TGTGCCAGCAGTCCCCGCAGCTTGAACACTGAAGCTTTCTTT. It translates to CASSPRSLNTEAFF.